This T cell receptor (beta chain) was obtained from a study of regulatory T cells in long-lasting Graves disease. Time point of the sample: newly diagnosed GD, antithyroid drugs for less than 3 months. PBMCs were the source of the RNA used for TCR sequencing. Notes on the study in general: Whereas about a thousand public clonotypes were shared by new patients, persistent patients shared more, at some 3,000.

A remark on this clonotype: Its specificity is not known. A read error may be the cause here, since a much bigger clone is one base away.

Between the trimmed V and J ends, which lost 5 bases and 2 bases, there was a span of 11 bases. CDR3 length equals 14 residues. The germline V gene has CDR1 MNHEY and CDR2 SVGEGT. Through Arm-PCR of CDR3 regions and iRepertoire HTBI primers, TCR beta libraries were built. TCRdb reprocessed the multiplex PCR reads with MiXCR, giving one entry per CDR3 protein. The sample consists of hundreds of thousands of distinct CDR3 sequences, roughly 16% of them appearing once. The same data also contributed to another study, on T cells in Graves' hyperthyroidism and ophthalmopathy.

This TCR was sampled from a woman younger than 45 with Graves disease. Sequenced material: peripheral blood mononuclear cells (PBMCs), taken at new diagnosis, from a patient treated with antithyroid drugs. V and J are TRBV6-2 or TRBV6-3 and TRBJ2-3; D remains unclear. The CDR3 loop reads CASSLNGVTDTQYF. The CDR3 nucleotides are TGTGCCAGCAGTCTAAATGGGGTCACAGATACGCAGTATTTT.